This T cell receptor (beta chain) came from a study of CD8+ T cells in alopecia areata. Study-level information: Among treated patients, oral tofacitinib was administered at 5 to 10 mg twice daily. People stayed on tofacitinib for 6 to 18 months, then stopped the drug for 6 months. Notes on the study in general: Scalp specimens additionally yield sequences from normal skin's resident alphabeta T cells. Scalp clonality, together with expanded CD8+ clones among the top 100, fell significantly with tofacitinib.

Trimming removed 2 bases from V and 1 base from J; junction bases left unmatched: 7. Germline V CDR1 and CDR2: MNHNS, SASEGT. The CDR3 consists of 16 residues. Documented treatment: oral pan-JAK inhibitor, 5-10 mg twice daily. Extraction of RNA preceded its reverse transcription into cDNA, which served as the sequencing template. Profiling relied on immunoSEQ multiplex PCR, and the TCRdb table lists in-frame clones only, not all of them. Here the sample spans 200,000 to 250,000 clones, 64% being singletons. On this clone: The target antigen is unknown.

The chain recombines TRBV6-1 with TRBJ2-5; the match to TRBD1 covers 7 bases. The receptor comes from a human donor with alopecia areata. The specimen was CD4+ T cells sorted from blood, collected at week 4, from a patient treated with tofacitinib. The CDR3 reads CASSEMWAGGQETQYF. The CDR3 DNA sequence: TGTGCCAGCAGTGAAATGTGGGCAGGGGGCCAAGAGACCCAGTACTTC.